The 20 T cell receptor beta chains given below trace back to one sample, sequenced in a study of CD8 T cells in ankylosing spondylitis. Via MiXCR, TCRdb re-called the 5' RACE reads, giving one row per CDR3 protein. Among 800,000 to 900,000 distinct CDR3 sequences listed, 10% to 15% were seen once. Study-wide findings and caveats: Characteristic, it appeared, of ankylosing spondylitis blood was a TCR beta motif of about eight highly homologous variants.

Their cognate antigens are unknown. The sequencing sample was made of blood, either unsorted or a sorted T cell fraction (not recorded which). The receptors come from a male donor with ankylosing spondylitis.

This clonotype was picked up a small number of times. The chain links TRBV6-1 to TRBJ1-4; TRBD1 matches at 10 bases. This CDR3 is built from 15 residues. Germline loops: CDR1 MNHNS, CDR2 SASEGT. V lost 6 bases, J lost 8 bases, and 9 bases stayed unmatched. In DNA, the CDR3 is TGTGCCAGCAGCCGTGCAAGGACAGGGGGGGAAAAACTGTTTTTT. It codes for CASSRARTGGEKLFF.

The sample holds many counts of this clonotype. The CDR3 is CAISESGDRASYTF. The CDR3 coding sequence is TGTGCCATCAGTGAGTCTGGGGACAGGGCTAGCTACACCTTC. The chain combines TRBV10-3 with TRBJ1-2, with 9 bases matching TRBD1. Trimming at V came to 0 bases and at J to 9 bases, leaving 5 bases not matched to a gene. In germline, CDR1 is ENHRY, CDR2 SYGVKD. CDR3 length equals 14 residues.

This clonotype was seen more than once but under ten times. This chain links TRBV2 with TRBJ2-5, with 7 bases fitting TRBD1. The V gene's germline CDR1 is SNHLY and CDR2 FYNNEI. After removal of 8 bases from V and 0 bases from J, the junction contained 9 bases not matched to a gene. The CDR3 runs 15 residues. As DNA, the CDR3 is TGTGCCAGCGTTAACAGGGGCGGGTACCAAGAGACCCAGTACTTC. It codes for CASVNRGGYQETQYF.

V gene TRBV12-3 or TRBV12-4 combines with J gene TRBJ1-1; no clear D. The CDR3 is 11 residues long. The V end lost 6 bases, the J end lost 7 bases, and 9 bases lay between the germline ends. DNA of the CDR3: TGTGCCAGCAGCCTTGGGCTTGAAGCTTTCTTT. Translation: CASSLGLEAFF.

The sample holds many counts of this clonotype. This chain's CDR3 is CSANPLAGGTYEQYF. In DNA, the CDR3 is TGCAGTGCTAATCCCTTGGCAGGGGGGACCTACGAGCAGTACTTC. V gene TRBV20-1 combines with J gene TRBJ2-7; D might be TRBD1 (7 bases). The CDR3 loop spans 15 amino acids. With 4 bases removed from V and 2 bases from J, the gap between germline ends came to 18 bases. Germline lookup yields CDR1 DFQATT and CDR2 SNEGSKA (reference sequence).

This clonotype appeared a few times. J is TRBJ2-3 and V is TRBV15, with 8 bases lining up with TRBD2. CDR3 length: 14 amino acids. Trimming took 9 bases from V and 0 from J; bases not matched to a gene: 5. The germline V gene has CDR1 LNHNV and CDR2 YYDKDF (reference sequence). The DNA for the CDR3 is TGTGCCACTTCCGCTAGCGGGAGCACAGATACGCAGTATTTT. Encoded protein: CATSASGSTDTQYF. Full variable domain (outside the CDR3, taken from reference TRBV15 and TRBJ2-3): DAMVIQNPRYQVTQFGKPVTLSCSQTLNHNVMYWYQQKSSQAPKLLFHYYDKDFNNEADTPDNFQSRRPNTSFCFLDIRSPGLGDTAMYLCATSASGSTDTQYFGPGTRLTVL.

A few counts support this clonotype. The chain couples TRBV15 to TRBJ2-7; 12 nucleotides line up with TRBD2. Germline CDR1 is LNHNV and CDR2 is YYDKDF (reference sequence). Unmatched junction bases numbered 3, after V lost 5 bases and J lost 4 bases. CDR3 length: 14 residues. CDR3 coding DNA: TGTGCCACCAGCCAGACTAGCGGGAGATACGAGCAGTACTTC. Translation: CATSQTSGRYEQYF.

This clonotype was counted only a few times. The chain combines TRBV10-3 with TRBJ2-5; TRBD1 agrees at 10 bases. Trimming removed 0 bases from V and 6 bases from J; junction bases left unmatched: 4. The germline V gene encodes CDR1 ENHRY and CDR2 SYGVKD. CDR3 size: 15 residues. CDR3 sequence: CAISESDRGLQTQYF. CDR3 DNA: TGTGCCATCAGTGAGTCTGACAGGGGGCTACAGACCCAGTACTTC.

This clonotype has just a few counts. V and J are TRBV12-3 or TRBV12-4 and TRBJ2-7; 13 bases are shared with TRBD2. The trim removed 6 bases at V and 2 bases at J, leaving 7 bases unmatched. This CDR3 spans 16 amino acids. CDR3 nucleotide sequence: TGTGCCAGCAGGCCTACTAGCGGGGGGGCGGCCTACGAGCAGTACTTC. This codes for CASRPTSGGAAYEQYF.

The chain couples TRBV23-1 to TRBJ1-5; a possible D gene is TRBD1 (5 bases). TRBV23-1 is given ORF status, its function remaining uncertain. V shed 6 bases and J shed 9 bases, with 15 bases lying between them. The CDR3 runs to 13 residues. DNA of the CDR3: TGCGCCAGCAGCCGGTCCGGGCAGGGGCCCCAGCATTTT. Translation: CASSRSGQGPQHF.

The sample holds many counts of this clonotype. The J gene is TRBJ2-6, the V gene TRBV12-3 or TRBV12-4, with D maybe TRBD2 (6 bases). V lost 3 bases to trimming and J lost 4 bases, with 10 bases between them. The length of the CDR3 is 15 residues. DNA of the CDR3: TGTGCCAGCAGTTTCTCGAGCGGGGGGGCCAACGTCCTGACTTTC. Amino acids: CASSFSSGGANVLTF.

A few counts support this clonotype. The genes are TRBV4-3 and TRBJ1-2; D is undetermined. The CDR3 is made up of 14 amino acids. The V gene lost 2 bases and the J gene lost 3 bases, with 10 bases spanning the gap. Germline values: CDR1 LGHNA, CDR2 YSLEER. The CDR3 DNA follows: TGCGCCAGCAGCCAAATCGACCGAGACTATGGCTACACCTTC. This gives the protein CASSQIDRDYGYTF.

This clonotype was observed a few times. V gene TRBV16 combines with J gene TRBJ1-3; tentative D call: TRBD1 (5 bases). Germline V gene data show CDR1 as KGHSY and CDR2 as FQNENV. Trimming stripped 2 bases from V and 2 bases from J, with 16 bases between. The CDR3 spans 17 residues. The CDR3 DNA follows: TGTGCCAGCAGCCAAGGGACTCGGGGAAAAGCTGGAAACACCATATATTTT. This translates into CASSQGTRGKAGNTIYF.

This clonotype was observed many times. The gene calls are TRBV5-1 and TRBJ2-7; D call uncertain. The CDR3 has 10 residues. The V end lost 7 bases, the J end lost 8 bases, and 10 bases lay between the germline ends. Germline V gives CDR1 SGHRS, CDR2 YFSETQ. CDR3 loop: CASAPFKQYF. CDR3 sequence (DNA): TGCGCCAGCGCTCCCTTTAAGCAGTACTTC.

As regards this clonotype: One end of the junction does not line up with germline, which may come from a read error. The chain carries TRBV7-7 and TRBJ2-7, with 8 bases that match TRBD1. This CDR3 has 14 residues. CDR1 is SSHAT, CDR2 FNYEAQ, per germline (reference sequence). The CDR3 sequence: CASSLGQAGDEQYF. For the CDR3, the DNA is TGTGCTAGCAGCTTGGGACAGGCAGGGGACGAGCAGTACTTC.

V usage is TRBV6-1 and J usage is TRBJ1-6, with D unresolved. The CDR3 is 16 amino acids. V dropped 5 bases and J dropped 4 bases, with 15 bases sitting between them. Germline CDR1 and CDR2: MNHNS and SASEGT. The CDR3 here is CASSQSRTDYNSPLHF. In nucleotides, the CDR3 is TGTGCCAGCAGTCAATCAAGGACCGATTATAATTCACCCCTCCACTTT.

This clonotype was recorded a few times. V gene TRBV6-5 combines with J gene TRBJ2-7; D call uncertain. Trimming cost V 2 bases and J 6 bases, with 17 bases left between them. Germline CDR1 reads MNHEY; CDR2 reads SVGAGI. The CDR3 contains 15 residues. CDR3 nucleotide sequence: TGTGCCAGCAGTTACGACTCCGTGGGTTATGGCGAGCAGTACTTC. Its translation is CASSYDSVGYGEQYF.

This clonotype has just a few counts. The rearrangement links TRBV27 to TRBJ2-3; 12 bases are a match to TRBD2. With 5 bases clipped from V and 3 bases from J, the junction kept 6 bases outside the gene matches. Germline CDR1 reads MNHEY; CDR2 reads SMNVEV (reference sequence). The CDR3 is made up of 16 amino acids. CDR3 coding DNA: TGTGCCAGCAGTCCACGGACTAGCGGGGTTACAGATACGCAGTATTTT. This encodes CASSPRTSGVTDTQYF.

The rearrangement links TRBV24-1 to TRBJ2-1, with TRBD1 matching 11 bases. CDR1 is KGHDR and CDR2 is SFDVKD in the germline V gene. V gave up 7 bases and J gave up 5 bases; unmatched junction bases: 9. The CDR3 sequence is 16 residues long. DNA for the CDR3: TGTGCCACCAGCCCACCGGGACAGGGGGATAACAATGAGCAGTTCTTC. This sequence encodes CATSPPGQGDNNEQFF.

The V and J genes are TRBV15 and TRBJ2-7; 7 bases align to TRBD2. The junction had 4 bases not matched to a gene; V was cut back by 5 bases and J by 0 bases. The germline V gene has CDR1 LNHNV and CDR2 YYDKDF (reference sequence). This CDR3 has 14 residues. As DNA, the CDR3 is TGTGCCACCAGCGGGGGGGGGGACTCCTACGAGCAGTACTTC. The encoded protein is CATSGGGDSYEQYF.